This T cell receptor beta chain was found in a study of T cells in Graves' hyperthyroidism and ophthalmopathy. The CDR3 regions of TCR beta were amplified from RNA transcripts. HTBI primers were used for first-round RT-PCR of the TCR CDR3. A single record per CDR3 protein comes from TCRdb applying MiXCR to the multiplex PCR reads. This sample yields about 290,000 distinct CDR3 sequences, of which roughly 15% are seen a single time; 6.5% to 10% belongs to the top ten. This clonotype has at least ten counts. Clinicians diagnosed patients from clinical symptoms, serum thyroxine and TRAb, thyroid ultrasound and orbital computed tomography. The germline CDR1 and CDR2 sequences are SGHDN and FVKESK. With V trimmed by 0 bases and J by 0 bases, 4 bases remained unmatched. The CDR3 sequence is 16 residues long.

This TCR derives from a woman aged 40 to 55 with Graves' hyperthyroidism. Sequencing was carried out using blood. V usage is TRBV14 and J usage is TRBJ1-1; 7 bases agree with TRBD1. CDR3 sequence (DNA): TGTGCCAGCAGCCAAGAACAGGGGTCCATGAACACTGAAGCTTTCTTT. Protein: CASSQEQGSMNTEAFF.